Sequencing of this T cell receptor (beta chain) was carried out in a study of T cell responses to AZD1222 COVID-19 vaccine. Overall study results and limits: Baseline seropositives among AZD1222 recipients totaled only 5 to 7.

Sequencing was performed with immunoSEQ multiplex PCR; in TCRdb, only in-frame clones are kept and a portion is missing. There are around 150,000 clones in the sample; roughly 94% occur only once, and 1.3% lies in the top ten. To note about this clone: No antigen is known for it.

The V end lost 4 bases, the J end lost 4 bases, and 11 bases lay between the germline ends. The CDR3 consists of 13 residues. Germline CDR1 is SGHNT and CDR2 is YYREEE (reference sequence). J is TRBJ1-1 and V is TRBV5-4, with unresolved D. Sequencing used peripheral blood, obtained on day 0 of AZD1222 vaccination. This TCR came from an adult in good health. The DNA for the CDR3 is TGTGCCAGCAGCCCGCCGCGGGCCACTGAAGCTTTCTTT. It yields the protein CASSPPRATEAFF.